This entry lists 8 T cell receptor beta chains sequenced from one sample in a study of T cell repertoires in cytomegalovirus infection. No antigen has been identified for these receptors. TCRdb ran MiXCR on the reads and lists one entry per CDR3 protein. Of about 900,000 distinct CDR3 sequences listed, 30% to 40% were seen once; the top ten hold around 15%. The specimen was cultured CD8+ T cells from PBMCs, collected from culture after CMV antigen stimulation. All receptors derive from a human donor in good health (CMV status not recorded). Some clones in this sample may be carry-over from other donors' samples.

The chain employs TRBV3-1 and TRBJ2-5; TRBD2 agrees at 9 bases. This CDR3 is 17 amino acids long. Germline trimming cut 1 base from V and 4 bases from J; bases unmatched to any gene: 10. Germline values: CDR1 LGHDT, CDR2 YNNKEL (reference sequence). CDR3 coding DNA: TGTGCCAGCAGCCAAGCTGCGGGGGGGCCATCCACAGAGACCCAGTACTTC. Encoded protein: CASSQAAGGPSTETQYF.

This clonotype was recorded a few times. The CDR3 region has the DNA TGTGCCATCCGACCGGCTACCGGGGAGCTGTTTTTT. It codes for CAIRPATGELFF. The V call is TRBV6-2 or TRBV6-3, the J call TRBJ2-2; D gene ambiguous. This CDR3 contains 12 residues. The V gene lost 10 bases and the J gene lost 5 bases, with 11 bases spanning the gap. Germline V gene lookup returns CDR1 MNHEY and CDR2 SVGEGT.

This clonotype was counted only a few times. The chain recombines TRBV10-3 with TRBJ2-7; no reliable D call. With 2 bases removed from V and 6 bases from J, the gap between germline ends came to 14 bases. The CDR3 is 14 amino acids. The V gene's germline CDR1 is ENHRY and CDR2 SYGVKD. CDR3 sequence: CAISEEMVISEQYV. DNA for the CDR3: TGTGCCATCAGTGAGGAAATGGTCATCAGCGAGCAGTACGTC.

This clonotype was seen more than once but under ten times. The chain links TRBV6-2 or TRBV6-3 to TRBJ2-1; either TRBD1 or TRBD2 may fit D (5 bases each). The V gene lost 6 bases and the J gene lost 7 bases, with 13 bases spanning the gap. Germline CDR1 MNHEY, CDR2 SVGEGT. The CDR3 loop spans 13 amino acids. This CDR3 is CASSQGPENEQFF. CDR3 nucleotides: TGTGCCAGCAGCCAGGGACCTGAGAATGAGCAGTTCTTC.

Comment on this clonotype: One junction end disagrees with the germline gene, perhaps due to a read error. This chain joins TRBV5-3 and TRBJ1-1; D gene unclear. TRBV5-3 is annotated as an ORF whose role is uncertain. CDR3 length: 12 amino acids. The CDR3 is CASSWFGAEAFF. The CDR3 bases are TGTGCCAGCAGCTGGTTTGGGGCTGAAGCTTTCTTT.

This clonotype came up a few times. The chain couples TRBV12-3 or TRBV12-4 to TRBJ2-2, with TRBD1 as a possible D gene (6 bases). The CDR3 covers 15 residues. V dropped 6 bases and J dropped 2 bases, with 13 bases sitting between them. The CDR3 DNA sequence: TGTGCCAGCAGCCCCGGGACATATAACACCGGGGAGCTGTTTTTT. Translated: CASSPGTYNTGELFF.

This clonotype was seen only a few times. J is TRBJ1-1 and V is TRBV6-1; the D gene is possibly TRBD1 (6 bases). CDR3 length equals 14 residues. The germline V gene encodes CDR1 MNHNS and CDR2 SASEGT. The V gene lost 2 bases and the J gene lost 4 bases, with 11 bases spanning the gap. CDR3 protein: CASSENQGSTEAFF. CDR3 coding DNA: TGTGCCAGCAGTGAAAATCAGGGGAGCACTGAAGCTTTCTTT.

Remarks on this clonotype: A much larger clone lies a single base off, so this may be a read error. The V call is TRBV7-2, the J call TRBJ1-1; weak D call: TRBD1 (5 bases). Trimming left V 2 bases short and J 5 bases short, with 12 bases between. Looked up from germline, CDR1 is SGHTA and CDR2 is FQGNSA. The CDR3 length is 14 residues. The DNA for the CDR3 is TGTGCCAGCAGCTTACCAGGGAATGAGACTGAAGCTTTCTTT. Translating gives CASSLPGNETEAFF.